The clone carrying this T cell receptor (beta chain) has only a few counts. No antigen is known for it. Measured with immunoSEQ multiplex PCR; TCRdb has only the in-frame clones, and not every one. This table holds 30,000 to 35,000 clones, 92% found once. This entry is derived from a study of neoadjuvant nivolumab and ipilimumab in lung cancer. Overall study results and limits: From pretherapy to surgery, tumor richness and clonality rose with dual therapy. TCR receptors were sequenced in few samples. Only a single major-pathologic-response sample was available for clonality analysis. Higher pretherapy blood TCR richness went with higher resected-tumor richness.

The origin of this receptor is an adult with non-small cell lung cancer. The sample was peripheral blood, taken after neoadjuvant nivolumab, alone or with ipilimumab, at or shortly before surgery.

CDR3 sequence reads: CASSLTRGLAGQYEQYF. The CDR3, as DNA: TGCGCCAGCAGCCTAACAAGAGGACTAGCGGGCCAATACGAGCAGTACTTC. V and J are TRBV5-1 and TRBJ2-7; 11 bases line up with TRBD2. Germline CDR1 is SGHRS and CDR2 is YFSETQ. The CDR3 contains 17 residues. V lost 4 bases to trimming and J lost 4 bases; unmatched junction nucleotides: 13.